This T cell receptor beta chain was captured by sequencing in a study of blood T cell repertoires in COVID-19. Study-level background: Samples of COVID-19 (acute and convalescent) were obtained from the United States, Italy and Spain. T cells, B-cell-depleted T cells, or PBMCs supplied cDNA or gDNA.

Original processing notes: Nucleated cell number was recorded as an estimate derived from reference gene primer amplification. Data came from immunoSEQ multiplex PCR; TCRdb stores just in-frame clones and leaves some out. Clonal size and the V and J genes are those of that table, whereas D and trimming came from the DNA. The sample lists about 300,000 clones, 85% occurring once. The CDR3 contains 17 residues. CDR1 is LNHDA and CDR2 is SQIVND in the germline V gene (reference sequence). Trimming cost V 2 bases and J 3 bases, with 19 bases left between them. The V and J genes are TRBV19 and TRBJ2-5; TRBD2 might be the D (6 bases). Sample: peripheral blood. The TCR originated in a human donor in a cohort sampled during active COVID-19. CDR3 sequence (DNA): TGTGCCAGTAGTATAAGGCGGCAAACTCCGGGGGAAGAGACCCAGTACTTC. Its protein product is CASSIRRQTPGEETQYF.